Shown below are 2 T cell receptor beta chains from a single sample sequenced in a study. One entry per CDR3 protein results from TCRdb running MiXCR on the RT-PCR reads. The data contain fewer than 800,000 distinct CDR3 sequences, 14% of them seen just once; the ten biggest clones take up 3.6%. Sequencing was done on a sample of memory CD4+ T cells from blood. Every receptor here comes from a female donor in good health, serving as a healthy control.

This clonotype appeared a few times. The chain uses TRBV4-1 and TRBJ2-7, with TRBD1 identical over 10 bases. CDR1 is MGHRA and CDR2 is YSYEKL in the germline V gene. This CDR3 is built from 15 residues. After removal of 2 bases from V and 4 bases from J, the junction contained 5 bases not matched to a gene. The CDR3 here is CASSQPGQGIYEQYF. CDR3 DNA sequence: TGCGCCAGCAGCCAACCGGGACAGGGGATTTACGAGCAGTACTTC.

This clonotype came up many times. The chain joins TRBV12-3 or TRBV12-4 to TRBJ2-1; either TRBD1 or TRBD2 may supply D (5 bases each). V was trimmed by 3 bases and J by 9 bases, leaving 15 bases between them. CDR3 length equals 14 residues. The CDR3 sequence is CASSFAGTTGEQFF. The CDR3 nucleotides read TGTGCCAGCAGTTTTGCCGGGACGACGGGTGAGCAGTTCTTC.